Following are 18 T cell receptor beta chains from one sample sequenced in a study of T cells in Graves' hyperthyroidism and ophthalmopathy. Researchers took RNA transcripts and amplified the TCR beta CDR3 regions from them. First-round RT-PCR with HTBI primers amplified the TCR CDR3 region. One entry per CDR3 protein, called by TCRdb with MiXCR from the multiplex PCR reads. The repertoire holds about 590,000 distinct CDR3 sequences, with approximately 15% as singletons. The sequenced sample was blood. The receptors were gathered from a woman in her twenties or thirties with Graves' hyperthyroidism.

The chain is built from TRBV14 and TRBJ1-6; no reliable D call. Germline CDR1 reads SGHDN; CDR2 reads FVKESK. Trimming took off 1 base at V and 6 bases at J, with 10 bases between the two ends. This CDR3 comprises 15 residues. The DNA for the CDR3 is TGTGCCAGCAGCCAAGGGCAGCGAACTAATTCACCCCTCCACTTT. Translation gives CASSQGQRTNSPLHF. The complete variable domain, with remaining parts taken from reference TRBV14 and TRBJ1-6, reads EAGVTQFPSHSVIEKGQTVTLRCDPISGHDNLYWYRRVMGKEIKFLLHFVKESKQDESGMPNNRFLAERTGGTYSTLKVQPAELEDSGVYFCASSQGQRTNSPLHFGNGTRLTVT.

This clonotype appeared a few times. The chain couples TRBV7-3 to TRBJ2-2; TRBD2 is a possible D gene (5 bases). Trimming removed 5 bases at V and 3 bases at J, with 13 bases between. This CDR3 is built from 15 residues. The germline V gene encodes CDR1 SGHTA and CDR2 FQGTGA. CDR3 amino acids: CASSPRVSDTGELFF. The DNA of the CDR3 is TGTGCCAGCAGCCCCCGGGTTAGCGACACCGGGGAGCTGTTTTTT.

V gene TRBV12-3 or TRBV12-4 combines with J gene TRBJ1-6, with a tentative D call TRBD1 (5 bases). Trimming stripped 6 bases from V and 4 bases from J, with 13 bases between. This CDR3 spans 15 amino acids. CDR3 sequence: CASSQSRGYNSPLHF. The CDR3 region has the DNA TGTGCCAGCAGCCAAAGTCGGGGGTATAATTCACCCCTCCACTTT.

This clonotype has more than one count but fewer than ten. The CDR3 is CASSLWGSGPSYNEQFF. The DNA of the CDR3 is TGCGCCAGCAGCTTGTGGGGTAGCGGGCCCTCCTACAATGAGCAGTTCTTC. The genes are TRBV5-1 and TRBJ2-1, with TRBD2 matching over 7 bases. The CDR3 length is 17 residues. Germline CDR1 SGHRS, CDR2 YFSETQ. The trim removed 1 base at V and 0 bases at J, leaving 7 bases unmatched.

This clonotype was counted a few times. This chain links TRBV28 with TRBJ2-3; TRBD1 aligns across 9 bases. The germline gives CDR1 MDHEN, CDR2 SYDVKM. V shed 4 bases and J 3 bases; nucleotides not matched to a gene: 5. The CDR3 has 15 residues. The CDR3 nucleotides are TGTGCCAGCAGTTCACCGGGGACAGGGACAGATACGCAGTATTTT. It specifies CASSSPGTGTDTQYF.

This clonotype was seen repeatedly, ten times or more. The chain joins TRBV28 to TRBJ2-1; 11 nucleotides line up with TRBD1. The CDR3 spans 16 residues. V was pared by 2 bases and J by 7 bases, with 7 bases of the junction left unmatched. Germline V CDR1 and CDR2: MDHEN, SYDVKM. CDR3 coding DNA: TGTGCCAGCAGTTTAAGGGTAGGGACAGGGGGTAATGAGCAGTTCTTC. Its translation: CASSLRVGTGGNEQFF.

Concerning this clonotype itself: It is likely a read error, because the conserved phenylalanine at the end of the CDR3 is missing. The CDR3 reads CASSFEEGGYNEQFL. The CDR3 region has the DNA TGTGCCAGCAGCTTTGAGGAGGGCGGCTACAATGAGCAGTTCCTC. The gene calls are TRBV5-5 and TRBJ2-1, with a possible D match to TRBD2 (6 bases). Germline V lookup: CDR1 SGHKS, CDR2 YYEKEE (reference sequence). This CDR3 is built from 15 residues. V lost 2 bases, J lost 3 bases, and 12 bases lay in between.

This clonotype was observed many times. V is TRBV3-1 and J is TRBJ2-3; D possibly corresponds to TRBD1 (6 bases). Germline lookup yields CDR1 LGHDT and CDR2 YNNKEL (reference sequence). V lost 3 bases, J lost 4 bases, and 14 bases lay in between. The CDR3 length is 15 residues. The CDR3 DNA is TGTGCCAGCAGCCATCCAGGGGCGAAATCAGATACGCAGTATTTT. This encodes CASSHPGAKSDTQYF.

The V gene is TRBV27, the J gene TRBJ2-2, with D unclear. CDR3 length: 13 residues. CDR1 is MNHEY, CDR2 SMNVEV, per germline (reference sequence). V dropped 2 bases and J dropped 6 bases, with 7 bases sitting between them. CDR3 nucleotide sequence: TGTGCCAGCAGTTTAGTCAACCCCGGGGAGCTGTTTTTT. This gives the protein CASSLVNPGELFF.

This clonotype was observed a few times. This chain links TRBV4-2 with TRBJ2-1, with 8 bases matching TRBD1. The germline gives CDR1 LGHNA, CDR2 YNFKEQ. The CDR3 consists of 15 residues. Unmatched junction bases numbered 9, after V lost 4 bases and J lost 7 bases. The CDR3 region has the DNA TGTGCCAGCAGCCTTCAGACAGGGGACGGGAATGAGCAGTTCTTC. This codes for CASSLQTGDGNEQFF.

The chain uses TRBV4-1 and TRBJ2-7; 10 bases agree with TRBD2. This CDR3 spans 15 amino acids. After removal of 1 base from V and 3 bases from J, the junction contained 3 bases not matched to a gene. Germline CDR1 is MGHRA and CDR2 is YSYEKL. The CDR3 is CASSQGTSGYYEQYF. DNA for the CDR3: TGCGCCAGCAGCCAAGGGACTAGCGGCTACTACGAGCAGTACTTC.

This clonotype was seen at least ten times. The CDR3 sequence is CASSLERVPMNTEAFF. In DNA form, the CDR3 reads TGTGCCAGCAGCTTAGAGAGGGTTCCCATGAACACTGAAGCTTTCTTT. The V gene is TRBV7-8, the J gene TRBJ1-1, with D hard to call. The CDR3 totals 16 residues. V was cut by 1 base and J by 0 bases, with 12 bases left in between. CDR1 is SGHVS, CDR2 FQNEAQ, per germline.

The V and J genes are TRBV5-1 and TRBJ2-2; D gene ambiguous. The V gene's germline CDR1 is SGHRS and CDR2 YFSETQ. V was clipped by 0 bases and J by 10 bases, with 13 bases between them. The CDR3 runs to 14 residues. CDR3 nucleotides: TGCGCCAGCAGCTTGGTCGGAGAAGGAGAGGAGCTGTTTTTT. This translates into CASSLVGEGEELFF.

Many counts were recorded for this clonotype. In DNA, the CDR3 is TGTGCCAGCGCCCACTCAGGAACCTACGAGCAGTACTTC. This sequence encodes CASAHSGTYEQYF. The genes are TRBV7-2 and TRBJ2-7, with unresolved D. Germline assignment: CDR1 SGHTA and CDR2 FQGNSA. The CDR3 has 13 residues. V was trimmed by 8 bases and J by 2 bases, leaving 13 bases between them.

This clonotype was counted ten times or more. The chain joins TRBV30 to TRBJ2-7, with 7 positions matching TRBD1. CDR3 length equals 13 residues. The junction had 8 bases not matched to a gene; V was cut back by 6 bases and J by 3 bases. CDR1 is GTSNPN and CDR2 is SVGIG in the germline V gene (reference sequence). CDR3 sequence: CACLKQGFYEQYF. CDR3 bases: TGTGCCTGCTTAAAACAGGGGTTCTACGAGCAGTACTTC.

This clonotype was detected only a few times. The chain is built from TRBV18 and TRBJ1-2, with unresolved D. The V end lost 1 base, the J end lost 4 bases, and 13 bases lay between the germline ends. Germline V lookup: CDR1 KGHSH, CDR2 LQKENI. This CDR3 spans 15 amino acids. DNA of the CDR3: TGTGCCAGCTCACCACAGTTGGGCAGTGTCTATGGCTACACCTTC. Protein product: CASSPQLGSVYGYTF.

This clonotype has more than one count but fewer than ten. The chain employs TRBV19 and TRBJ2-1, with D possibly matching TRBD1 (5 bases). In germline, CDR1 is LNHDA, CDR2 SQIVND (reference sequence). CDR3 size: 13 residues. V gave up 10 bases and J gave up 2 bases, with 12 bases separating them. The CDR3 bases are TGTGCCACCGCTCTCAGGGCCTACAATGAGCAGTTCTTC. Its translation: CATALRAYNEQFF.

In its sample, this clonotype was seen a few times. J is TRBJ2-7 and V is TRBV5-1; a weak D match, TRBD1 (6 bases). Germline V lookup: CDR1 SGHRS, CDR2 YFSETQ. V was trimmed by 4 bases and J by 4 bases, leaving 15 bases between them. The CDR3 totals 14 residues. The CDR3 loop reads CASSPQLGGYEQYF. In DNA, the CDR3 is TGCGCCAGCAGCCCTCAACTAGGGGGTTACGAGCAGTACTTC. Drawing the rest from reference TRBV5-1 and TRBJ2-7, the complete variable domain is KAGVTQTPRYLIKTRGQQVTLSCSPISGHRSVSWYQQTPGQGLQFLFEYFSETQRNKGNFPGRFSGRQFSNSRSEMNVSTLELGDSALYLCASSPQLGGYEQYFGPGTRLTVT.